The entry below describes one T cell receptor beta chain. These data come from a study of Ad26.COV2.S vaccination and SARS-CoV-2 variants. Across the study: This donor came from the COV1001 trial of Ad26.COV2.S.

Assay used: immunoSEQ multiplex PCR; TCRdb lists only in-frame clones, some missing. The sample lists a few hundred thousand clones, 90% occurring once. Treatment of the sample: about 20 received Ad26.COV2.S at low or high dose, single or two shots; about 5 received placebo; per-sample allocation not given. Day 63 after the first injection of vaccine or placebo was the sampling time. The individual, an adult aged 18-55 years, was a donor in Boston. J lost 4 bases, V lost 3 bases, and 8 bases had no gene match. CDR1 SGHKS and CDR2 YYEKEE come from the germline V gene (reference sequence). The CDR3 contains 15 residues.

The chain couples TRBV5-5 to TRBJ2-3; 7 bases line up with TRBD1. The TCR comes from a person aged 18-65 years who received the Ad26.COV2.S COVID-19 vaccine or a placebo. The source material was peripheral blood, sampled in a trial of Ad26.COV2.S vaccine versus placebo. The CDR3 DNA follows: TGTGCCAGCAGCTCGGACAGGCCCGGGGCAGATACGCAGTATTTT. It codes for CASSSDRPGADTQYF.